Sequencing of this T cell receptor (beta chain) was carried out in a study of response to subunit inactivated influenza vaccine. This clonotype was found many times. As yet, its antigen is unknown. TCRdb analysed the RT-PCR reads with MiXCR anew, one entry per CDR3 protein. The data show around 470,000 distinct CDR3 sequences, approximately 7.7% seen once. Study conclusions and caveats: Authors suggested each seasonal influenza vaccination recruits few new T cells.

The sample consisted of PBMCs from blood, taken less than 30 months after vaccination. The clonotype was recovered from a man aged 50 to 69 who received an inactivated influenza vaccine.

The CDR3, as DNA: TGCGCCAGCAGCTTGGTTGTCATGTACACCGGGGAGCTGTTTTTT. This sequence encodes CASSLVVMYTGELFF. The V call is TRBV5-1, the J call TRBJ2-2; D gene uncertain. Germline CDR1 is SGHRS and CDR2 is YFSETQ. CDR3 length: 15 amino acids. V lost 0 bases and J 3 bases, leaving 9 bases between the germline ends.